The source of this T cell receptor (beta chain) is a study of shared clonotypes between healthy human individuals. General observations from the study: In contrast to clonotypes shared by all four donors, non-shared clonotypes had lower generation probabilities.

Genomic DNA of every subset was divided equally among multiple immunoSEQ plates. Data came from immunoSEQ multiplex PCR; TCRdb stores just in-frame clones and leaves some out. The table has 100,000 to 120,000 clones, about 71% seen once; the top ten hold approximately 25%. Germline-derived CDR1 and CDR2 are SSHAT and FNYEAQ (reference sequence). J lost 2 bases, V lost 4 bases, and 5 bases had no gene match. The CDR3 length is 15 residues. Notes on this clone: What it binds is not known.

Sequencing was done on a sample of memory CD8+ T cells sorted from blood. Subset in this sample: CD45RO+ cells pooled with CCR7-negative TemRA cells. The V and J genes are TRBV7-7 and TRBJ1-5; 7 bases map to TRBD1. The source is a woman in her thirties in good health. The CDR3 DNA reads as TGTGCCAGCAGCTCGACAGGGTCAGGCAATCAGCCCCAGCATTTT. Its translation is CASSSTGSGNQPQHF.